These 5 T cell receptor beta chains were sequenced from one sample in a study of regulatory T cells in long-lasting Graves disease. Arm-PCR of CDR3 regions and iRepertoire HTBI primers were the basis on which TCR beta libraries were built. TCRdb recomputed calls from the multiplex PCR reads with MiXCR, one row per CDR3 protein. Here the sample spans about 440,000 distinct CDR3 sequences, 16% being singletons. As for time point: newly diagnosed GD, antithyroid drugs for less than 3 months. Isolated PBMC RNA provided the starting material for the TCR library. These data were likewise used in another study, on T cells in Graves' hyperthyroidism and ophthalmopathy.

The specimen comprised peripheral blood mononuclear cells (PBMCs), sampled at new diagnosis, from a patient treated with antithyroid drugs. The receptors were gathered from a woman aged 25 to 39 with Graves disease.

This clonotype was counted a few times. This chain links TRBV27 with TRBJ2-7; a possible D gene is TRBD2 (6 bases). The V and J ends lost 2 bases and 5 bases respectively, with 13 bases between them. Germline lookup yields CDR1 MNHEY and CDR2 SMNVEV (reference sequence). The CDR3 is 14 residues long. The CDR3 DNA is TGTGCCAGCAGTTTACCCGGGAGCGCCCACGAGCAGTACTTC. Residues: CASSLPGSAHEQYF.

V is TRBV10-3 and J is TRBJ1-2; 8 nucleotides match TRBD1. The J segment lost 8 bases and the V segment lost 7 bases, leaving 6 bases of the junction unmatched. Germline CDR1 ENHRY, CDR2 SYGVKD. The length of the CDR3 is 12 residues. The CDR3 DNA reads TGTGCCATCAATGGACAGGGCGAGGGCTACACCTTC. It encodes CAINGQGEGYTF.

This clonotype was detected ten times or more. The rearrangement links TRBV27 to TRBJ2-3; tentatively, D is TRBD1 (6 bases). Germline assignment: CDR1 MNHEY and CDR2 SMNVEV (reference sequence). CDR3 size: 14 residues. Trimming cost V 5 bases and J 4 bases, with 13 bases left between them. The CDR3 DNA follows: TGTGCCAGCAGTCACCCAGGGGTACCAGATACGCAGTATTTT. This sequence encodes CASSHPGVPDTQYF.

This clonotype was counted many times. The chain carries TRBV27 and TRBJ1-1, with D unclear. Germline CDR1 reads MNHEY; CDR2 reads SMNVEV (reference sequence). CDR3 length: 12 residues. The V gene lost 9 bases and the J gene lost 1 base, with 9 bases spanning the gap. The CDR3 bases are TGTGCCAGTTGTAATTCGAACACTGAAGCTTTCTTT. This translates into CASCNSNTEAFF.

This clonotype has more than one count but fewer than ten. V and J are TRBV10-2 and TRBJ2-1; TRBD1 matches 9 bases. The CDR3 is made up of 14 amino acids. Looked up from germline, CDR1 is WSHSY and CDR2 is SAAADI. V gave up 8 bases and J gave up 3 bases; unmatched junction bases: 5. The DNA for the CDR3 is TGCGCCAGCGGAGACAGGGGGGTCTACAATGAGCAGTTCTTC. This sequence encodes CASGDRGVYNEQFF.